These 30 T cell receptor beta chains came from one sample sequenced in a study of technical replicates of blood from a few donors. The protocol was immunoSEQ multiplex PCR, while the TCRdb copy is restricted to in-frame clones and leaves out a portion. The table has about 81,000 clones, about 96% seen once. Sequencing used T cells isolated from PBMCs. These receptor sequences come from a human donor in good health.

The chain combines TRBV28 with TRBJ2-7, with 10 bases aligning to TRBD1. Germline V CDR1 and CDR2: MDHEN, SYDVKM. V trimming: 7 bases; J trimming: 6 bases; junction bases outside the gene matches: 9. This CDR3 is 14 amino acids long. Here the CDR3 reads CASKLTGGVREQYF. CDR3 DNA sequence: TGTGCCAGCAAGCTGACAGGGGGCGTACGCGAGCAGTACTTC.

The chain uses TRBV5-4 and TRBJ2-1; TRBD1 aligns across 9 bases. This CDR3 spans 14 amino acids. V shed 5 bases and J 7 bases; nucleotides not matched to a gene: 7. The germline gives CDR1 SGHNT, CDR2 YYREEE (reference sequence). CDR3 region: CASSNGTGKNEQFF. CDR3 sequence (DNA): TGTGCCAGCAGTAATGGGACAGGGAAAAATGAGCAGTTCTTC.

V is TRBV9 and J is TRBJ2-2; 7 bases align to TRBD1. CDR3 size: 16 residues. J gave up 4 bases and V 4 bases, and 10 bases lay outside the gene matches. From germline, CDR1 is SGDLS and CDR2 YYNGEE. CDR3 DNA sequence: TGTGCCAGCAGCCCCCTAAGACAGGGTGGCACCGGGGAGCTGTTTTTT. Translation: CASSPLRQGGTGELFF.

The J gene is TRBJ2-5, the V gene TRBV10-2, with D possibly matching TRBD1 (6 bases). Per the germline V gene, CDR1 is WSHSY and CDR2 is SAAADI. The CDR3 totals 13 residues. V lost 7 bases and J 2 bases, leaving 11 bases between the germline ends. CDR3 in DNA: TGCGCCAGCAAAACCAGGGGACAAGAGACCCAGTACTTC. Residues: CASKTRGQETQYF.

This chain joins TRBV5-1 and TRBJ2-2; 8 positions match TRBD1. With V trimmed by 1 base and J by 6 bases, 11 bases remained unmatched. CDR1 is SGHRS and CDR2 is YFSETQ in the germline V gene. CDR3 length equals 17 residues. CDR3 nucleotide sequence: TGCGCCAGCAGCTTGTTGTTGGACAGGGCAGCGTCCGGGGAGCTGTTTTTT. Its translation is CASSLLLDRAASGELFF. Complete variable domain (other parts from reference TRBV5-1 and TRBJ2-2): KAGVTQTPRYLIKTRGQQVTLSCSPISGHRSVSWYQQTPGQGLQFLFEYFSETQRNKGNFPGRFSGRQFSNSRSEMNVSTLELGDSALYLCASSLLLDRAASGELFFGEGSRLTVL.

In this sample, this clone turned up once. The rearrangement uses TRBV4-1 and TRBJ1-2; D is ambiguous. There are 15 residues in the CDR3. The ends were cut back, 2 bases at V and 2 bases at J, with 12 bases in the middle. CDR1 and CDR2 from the germline V gene are MGHRA and YSYEKL. The CDR3 coding sequence is TGCGCCAGCAGCCAATCTTATACAGCAAACTATGGCTACACCTTC. Translation gives CASSQSYTANYGYTF.

DNA for the CDR3: TGCGCCAGCAGCACAGGACAAGTTAATTCACCCCTCCACTTT. Translation: CASSTGQVNSPLHF. This chain joins TRBV5-1 and TRBJ1-6; maybe TRBD1 (5 bases). The CDR3 contains 14 residues. Germline CDR1 and CDR2: SGHRS and YFSETQ. The germline V and J ends were trimmed by 4 bases and 6 bases, with 11 bases remaining between them.

V is TRBV5-1 and J is TRBJ1-1; no reliable D call. The CDR3 has 15 amino acids. Per the germline V gene, CDR1 is SGHRS and CDR2 is YFSETQ. Trimming removed 0 bases from V and 5 bases from J, with 14 bases in between. Here the CDR3 reads CASSLAGNGLTEAFF. CDR3 nucleotides: TGCGCCAGCAGCTTGGCGGGGAATGGCTTAACTGAAGCTTTCTTT.

This clone appeared a few times. CDR3 loop: CAIRLYIDQPQHF. CDR3 nucleotides: TGTGCCATCCGATTGTATATAGATCAGCCCCAGCATTTT. The chain combines TRBV2 with TRBJ1-5; D ambiguous. Germline V gene data show CDR1 as SNHLY and CDR2 as FYNNEI. V gave up 10 bases and J gave up 5 bases, with 15 bases separating them. The CDR3 loop spans 13 amino acids.

The chain uses TRBV5-1 and TRBJ1-1; D is ambiguous. The germline V gene encodes CDR1 SGHRS and CDR2 YFSETQ. Trimming stripped 2 bases from V and 0 bases from J, with 5 bases between. CDR3 size: 13 residues. The CDR3 bases are TGCGCCAGCAGCTTTGAGGTGAACACTGAAGCTTTCTTT. Amino acids: CASSFEVNTEAFF.

This chain links TRBV19 with TRBJ2-1; 7 positions match TRBD1. Germline V gene sequence: CDR1 LNHDA, CDR2 SQIVND (reference sequence). This CDR3 has 14 amino acids. V was pared by 1 base and J by 7 bases, with 4 bases of the junction left unmatched. The CDR3 reads CASSIGGRGNEQFF. In DNA form, the CDR3 reads TGTGCCAGTAGTATAGGGGGCAGGGGGAATGAGCAGTTCTTC.

The chain has TRBV7-9 and TRBJ1-1, with no clear D. V lost 1 base, J lost 2 bases, and 14 bases lay in between. This CDR3 has 16 residues. Looked up from germline, CDR1 is SEHNR and CDR2 is FQNEAQ (reference sequence). The CDR3 DNA follows: TGTGCCAGCAGCTTAGGTAGCGGGGAGGGAAACACTGAAGCTTTCTTT. As protein: CASSLGSGEGNTEAFF.

Only one count was recorded for this clone. This sequence joins TRBV11-3 and TRBJ2-1; unclear D gene. The CDR3 consists of 13 residues. The germline CDR1 and CDR2 sequences are SGHNT and YENEEA. Trimming took off 2 bases at V and 5 bases at J, with 7 bases between the two ends. The CDR3 coding sequence is TGTGCCAGCAGCTTACCAGGAAACAATGAGCAGTTCTTC. Protein: CASSLPGNNEQFF. The full variable domain, in which reference TRBV11-3 and TRBJ2-1 provide the parts outside the CDR3, is EAGVVQSPRYKIIEKKQPVAFWCNPISGHNTLYWYLQNLGQGPELLIRYENEEAVDDSQLPKDRFSAERLKGVDSTLKIQPAELGDSAVYLCASSLPGNNEQFFGPGTRLTVL.

The chain carries TRBV5-1 and TRBJ1-6; TRBD1 aligns across 7 bases. Per the germline V gene, CDR1 is SGHRS and CDR2 is YFSETQ. The CDR3 has 15 residues. After removal of 4 bases from V and 10 bases from J, the junction contained 11 bases not matched to a gene. This chain's CDR3 is CASSLSGQVRSPLHF. The CDR3, as DNA: TGCGCCAGCAGCCTCTCCGGACAGGTTCGGTCACCCCTCCACTTT.

The chain combines TRBV5-1 with TRBJ1-2; TRBD1 is a possible D gene (5 bases). The germline CDR1 and CDR2 sequences are SGHRS and YFSETQ. V lost 4 bases and J 3 bases, leaving 10 bases between the germline ends. This CDR3 region has 13 residues. This chain's CDR3 is CASSADSYYGYTF. The CDR3 coding sequence is TGCGCCAGCAGCGCCGACAGCTACTATGGCTACACCTTC.

This chain joins TRBV5-1 and TRBJ2-3; D uncertain. Deletions cut 2 bases from V and 0 bases from J, with 10 bases between. Germline CDR1 and CDR2: SGHRS and YFSETQ. The CDR3 covers 15 residues. The CDR3 here is CASSFASPSTDTQYF. The DNA for the CDR3 is TGCGCCAGCAGCTTTGCTAGTCCGAGCACAGATACGCAGTATTTT.

The V and J genes are TRBV7-3 and TRBJ2-7, with D perhaps TRBD1 (6 bases). With 4 bases removed from V and 3 bases from J, the gap between germline ends came to 10 bases. Germline assignment: CDR1 SGHTA and CDR2 FQGTGA. The CDR3 spans 13 residues. Written as DNA, the CDR3 is TGTGCCAGCAGCTATGGACAGAGCTACGAGCAGTACTTC. Residues: CASSYGQSYEQYF.

The J gene is TRBJ1-4, the V gene TRBV19, with D possibly TRBD1 on 5 matching bases. The CDR3 covers 19 residues. Trimming stripped 1 base from V and 0 bases from J, with 18 bases between. Per germline, CDR1 LNHDA and CDR2 SQIVND (reference sequence). CDR3 residues: CASSIVSGGILATNEKLFF. CDR3 sequence (DNA): TGTGCCAGTAGTATAGTGTCGGGGGGGATTCTTGCAACTAATGAAAAACTGTTTTTT.

The chain recombines TRBV27 with TRBJ1-1, with unresolved D. Per the germline V gene, CDR1 is MNHEY and CDR2 is SMNVEV (reference sequence). The CDR3 consists of 13 residues. V lost 0 bases and J lost 5, with 7 bases in between. The CDR3, as DNA: TGTGCCAGCAGTTTATCGCTCAGGACTGAAGCTTTCTTT. Protein sequence: CASSLSLRTEAFF.

The chain is built from TRBV4-1 and TRBJ1-1; no firm D call. This CDR3 region has 18 residues. V lost 4 bases to trimming and J lost 1 base, with 22 bases between them. Germline assignment: CDR1 MGHRA and CDR2 YSYEKL. The CDR3 DNA sequence: TGCGCCAGCAGCCTCCCTATCGCCCACAGACGCTCGAACACTGAAGCTTTCTTT. This codes for CASSLPIAHRRSNTEAFF.

V and J are TRBV7-9 and TRBJ2-1, with D perhaps TRBD2 (7 bases). This CDR3 has 17 residues. The V end was cut by 5 bases, the J end by 8 bases, with 25 bases between. Germline assignment: CDR1 SEHNR and CDR2 FQNEAQ (reference sequence). CDR3 residues: CASSLGARLAESHEQFF. CDR3 nucleotide sequence: TGTGCCAGCAGCCTGGGGGCTCGGCTAGCGGAGAGCCATGAGCAGTTCTTC.

The CDR3 DNA sequence: TGTGCCAGCAGCCCAATGGAAAGCGAGTCCTACGAGCAGTACTTC. This codes for CASSPMESESYEQYF. The V call is TRBV11-3, the J call TRBJ2-7; the D is unclear. The CDR3 is 15 residues long. Trimming shortened V by 5 bases and J by 1 base, and 15 bases separated the two germline ends. Germline-derived CDR1 and CDR2 are SGHNT and YENEEA. Full variable domain (missing parts from reference TRBV11-3 and TRBJ2-7): EAGVVQSPRYKIIEKKQPVAFWCNPISGHNTLYWYLQNLGQGPELLIRYENEEAVDDSQLPKDRFSAERLKGVDSTLKIQPAELGDSAVYLCASSPMESESYEQYFGPGTRLTVT.

The gene calls are TRBV5-4 and TRBJ1-5, with 7 bases fitting TRBD1. The CDR3 loop spans 12 amino acids. The V and J ends lost 3 bases and 8 bases, in that order; junction bases with no gene match: 2. Germline CDR1 SGHNT, CDR2 YYREEE (reference sequence). CDR3 coding DNA: TGTGCCAGCAGCTCCAGGGGGGAGCCCCAGCATTTT. Translated: CASSSRGEPQHF.

The chain employs TRBV6-5 and TRBJ1-4; 9 bases line up with TRBD1. The germline V gene has CDR1 MNHEY and CDR2 SVGAGI. The CDR3 runs 14 residues. V lost 5 bases and J lost 12; bases outside the gene matches: 10. CDR3 in amino acids: CASSTETGQGELFF. In nucleotides, the CDR3 is TGTGCCAGCAGTACCGAGACGGGACAGGGAGAACTGTTTTTT.

This clone was picked up a small number of times. The chain recombines TRBV27 with TRBJ1-1; the match to TRBD1 covers 7 bases. The CDR3 extends over 15 amino acids. Looked up from germline, CDR1 is MNHEY and CDR2 is SMNVEV (reference sequence). V lost 3 bases to trimming and J lost 1 base; unmatched junction nucleotides: 5. The CDR3 here is CASSLVAGGNTEAFF. The CDR3 coding sequence is TGTGCCAGCAGTTTGGTTGCAGGGGGGAACACTGAAGCTTTCTTT.

The rearrangement links TRBV28 to TRBJ1-2; 8 bases line up with TRBD1. V shed 5 bases, J shed 5 bases, and the junction held 13 bases outside the gene matches. Germline-derived CDR1 and CDR2 are MDHEN and SYDVKM. The CDR3 totals 16 residues. CDR3 DNA sequence: TGTGCCAGCAGTCCGTCGGACAGGGTTAGCCTTTATGGCTACACCTTC. It translates to CASSPSDRVSLYGYTF.

The V call is TRBV6-6, the J call TRBJ2-1, with D hard to call. Per the germline V gene, CDR1 is MNHNY and CDR2 is SVGAGI (reference sequence). This CDR3 has 12 amino acids. V was clipped by 6 bases and J by 0 bases, with 3 bases between them. This CDR3 reads CASSISYNEQFF. Here the CDR3 DNA reads TGTGCCAGCAGCATCTCCTACAATGAGCAGTTCTTC.

The genes are TRBV5-6 and TRBJ2-4; D perhaps matches TRBD1 (5 bases). CDR1 and CDR2 from the germline V gene are SGHDT and YYEEEE. V was clipped by 5 bases and J by 9 bases, with 9 bases between them. The CDR3 has 11 amino acids. CDR3 DNA sequence: TGTGCCAGCAGTTACCAGGGCATTCAGTACTTC. This gives the protein CASSYQGIQYF.

The rearrangement joins TRBV7-3 to TRBJ1-6, with 7 nucleotides matching TRBD1. The germline CDR1 and CDR2 sequences are SGHTA and FQGTGA. The CDR3 extends over 14 amino acids. V shed 2 bases and J 9 bases; nucleotides not matched to a gene: 4. The CDR3 nucleotides read TGTGCCAGCAGCTTACGACAGGGAGGTTCACCCCTCCACTTT. Encoded protein: CASSLRQGGSPLHF.

V and J are TRBV4-1 and TRBJ2-2, with TRBD2 as a possible D gene (5 bases). Germline V gives CDR1 MGHRA, CDR2 YSYEKL. CDR3 length: 14 amino acids. V shed 4 bases and J shed 2 bases, with 8 bases lying between them. As DNA, the CDR3 is TGCGCCAGCAGCCGGACTGACAACACCGGGGAGCTGTTTTTT. Amino acid sequence: CASSRTDNTGELFF.